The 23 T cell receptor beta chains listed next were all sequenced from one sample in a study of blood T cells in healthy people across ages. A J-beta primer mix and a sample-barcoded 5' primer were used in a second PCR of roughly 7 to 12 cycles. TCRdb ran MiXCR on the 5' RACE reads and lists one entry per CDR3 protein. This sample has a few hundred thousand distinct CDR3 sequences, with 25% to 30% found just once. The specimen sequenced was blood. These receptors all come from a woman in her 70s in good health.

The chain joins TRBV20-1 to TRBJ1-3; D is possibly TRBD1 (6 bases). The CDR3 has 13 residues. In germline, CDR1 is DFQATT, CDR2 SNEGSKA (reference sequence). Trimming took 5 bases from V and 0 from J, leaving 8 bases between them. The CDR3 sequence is CSALTGSGNTIYF. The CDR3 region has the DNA TGCAGTGCTTTGACAGGCTCTGGAAACACCATATATTTT.

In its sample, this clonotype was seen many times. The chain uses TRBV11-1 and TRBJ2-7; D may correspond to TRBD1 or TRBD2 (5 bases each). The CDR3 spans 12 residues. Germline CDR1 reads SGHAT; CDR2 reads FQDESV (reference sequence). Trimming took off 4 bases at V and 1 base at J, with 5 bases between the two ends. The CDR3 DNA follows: TGTGCCAGCAGCTGGGGGTCCTACGAGCAGTACTTC. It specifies CASSWGSYEQYF.

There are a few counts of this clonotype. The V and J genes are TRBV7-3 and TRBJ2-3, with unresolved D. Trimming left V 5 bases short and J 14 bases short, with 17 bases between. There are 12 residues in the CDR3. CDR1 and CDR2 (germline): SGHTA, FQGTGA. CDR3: CASSPGGPGRYF. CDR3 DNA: TGTGCCAGCAGCCCCGGTGGGCCCGGACGGTATTTT.

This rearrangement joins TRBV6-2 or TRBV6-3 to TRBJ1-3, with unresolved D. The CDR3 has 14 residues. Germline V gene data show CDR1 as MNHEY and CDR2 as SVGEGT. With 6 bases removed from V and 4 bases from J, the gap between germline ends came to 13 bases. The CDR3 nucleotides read TGTGCCAGCAGCTGGACCCGTCTCGGAAACACCATATATTTT. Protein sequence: CASSWTRLGNTIYF.

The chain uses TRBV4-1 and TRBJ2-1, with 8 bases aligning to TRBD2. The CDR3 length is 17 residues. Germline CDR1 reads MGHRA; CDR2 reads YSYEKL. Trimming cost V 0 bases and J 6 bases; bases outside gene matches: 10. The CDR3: CASSQDPLAGVLNEQFF. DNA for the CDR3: TGCGCCAGCAGCCAAGATCCCCTAGCGGGCGTACTCAATGAGCAGTTCTTC.

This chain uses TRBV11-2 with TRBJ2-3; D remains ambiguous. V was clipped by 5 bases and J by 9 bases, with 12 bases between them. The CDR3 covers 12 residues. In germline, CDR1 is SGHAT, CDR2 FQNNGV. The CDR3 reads CASSPALGTQYF. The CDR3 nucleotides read TGTGCCAGCAGCCCCGCCCTGGGCACGCAGTATTTT.

Here the CDR3 DNA reads TGTGCCAGCAGCCATCCCCCGTCCCTCTATGGCTACACCTTC. Translated: CASSHPPSLYGYTF. This chain joins TRBV6-6 and TRBJ1-2, with D unclear. The length of the CDR3 is 14 residues. V was shortened by 6 bases and J by 4 bases, with 15 bases between the two germline ends. Looked up from germline, CDR1 is MNHNY and CDR2 is SVGAGI (reference sequence).

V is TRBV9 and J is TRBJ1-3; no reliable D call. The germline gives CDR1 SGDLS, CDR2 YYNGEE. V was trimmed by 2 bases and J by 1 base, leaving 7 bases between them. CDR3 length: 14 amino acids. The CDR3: CASSVYKSGNTIYF. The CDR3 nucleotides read TGTGCCAGCAGCGTCTATAAGTCTGGAAACACCATATATTTT. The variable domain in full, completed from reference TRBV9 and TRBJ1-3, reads DSGVTQTPKHLITATGQRVTLRCSPRSGDLSVYWYQQSLDQGLQFLIQYYNGEERAKGNILERFSAQQFPDLHSELNLSSLELGDSALYFCASSVYKSGNTIYFGEGSWLTVV.

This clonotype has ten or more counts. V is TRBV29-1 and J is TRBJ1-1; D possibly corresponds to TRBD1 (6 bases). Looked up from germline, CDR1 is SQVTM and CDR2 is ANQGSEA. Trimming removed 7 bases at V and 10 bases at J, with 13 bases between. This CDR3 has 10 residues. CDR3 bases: TGCAGCGCCAACAGGGATGCAGCTTTCTTT. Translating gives CSANRDAAFF.

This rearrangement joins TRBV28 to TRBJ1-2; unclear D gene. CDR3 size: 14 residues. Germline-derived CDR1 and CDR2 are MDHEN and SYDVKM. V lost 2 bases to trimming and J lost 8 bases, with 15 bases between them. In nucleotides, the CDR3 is TGTGCCAGCAGTTTAGCTGAACCCCCATGGGGCTACACCTTC. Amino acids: CASSLAEPPWGYTF.

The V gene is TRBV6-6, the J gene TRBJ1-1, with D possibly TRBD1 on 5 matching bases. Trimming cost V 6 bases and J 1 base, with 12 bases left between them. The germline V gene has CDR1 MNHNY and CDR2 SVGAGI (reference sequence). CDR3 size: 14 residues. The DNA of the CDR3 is TGTGCCAGCAGGAAGGGGCCAGGGAACACTGAAGCTTTCTTT. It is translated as CASRKGPGNTEAFF.

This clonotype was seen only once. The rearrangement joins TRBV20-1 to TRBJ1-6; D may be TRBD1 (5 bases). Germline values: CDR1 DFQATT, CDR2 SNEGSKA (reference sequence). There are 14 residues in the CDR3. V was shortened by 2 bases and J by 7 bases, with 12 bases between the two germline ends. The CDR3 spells CSARLPGQNSPLHF. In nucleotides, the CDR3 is TGCAGTGCTAGATTGCCAGGGCAAAATTCACCCCTCCACTTT.

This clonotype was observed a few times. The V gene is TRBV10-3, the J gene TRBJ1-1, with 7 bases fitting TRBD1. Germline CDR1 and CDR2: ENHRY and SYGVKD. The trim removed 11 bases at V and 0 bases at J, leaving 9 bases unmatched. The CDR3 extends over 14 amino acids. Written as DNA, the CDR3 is TGTGCCTCCATAGAAGGGACAGTGAACACTGAAGCTTTCTTT. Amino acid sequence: CASIEGTVNTEAFF.

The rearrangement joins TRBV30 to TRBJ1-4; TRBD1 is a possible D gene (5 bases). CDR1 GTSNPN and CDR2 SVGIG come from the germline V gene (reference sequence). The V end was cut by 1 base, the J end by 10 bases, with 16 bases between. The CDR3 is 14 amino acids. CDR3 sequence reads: CAWSAGVNGRKLFF. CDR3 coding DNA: TGTGCCTGGAGTGCGGGGGTGAACGGCCGAAAACTGTTTTTT.

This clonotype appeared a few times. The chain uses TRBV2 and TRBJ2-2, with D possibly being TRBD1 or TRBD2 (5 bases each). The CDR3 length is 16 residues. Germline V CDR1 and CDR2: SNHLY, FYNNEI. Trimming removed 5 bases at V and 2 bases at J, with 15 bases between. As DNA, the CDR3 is TGTGCCAGCAGTTATGAGGGGTCGAGAAACACCGGGGAGCTGTTTTTT. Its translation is CASSYEGSRNTGELFF.

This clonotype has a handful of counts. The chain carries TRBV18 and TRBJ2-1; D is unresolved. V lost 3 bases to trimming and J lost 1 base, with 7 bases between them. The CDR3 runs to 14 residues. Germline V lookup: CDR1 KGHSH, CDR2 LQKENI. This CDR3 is CASSPGRSYNEQFF. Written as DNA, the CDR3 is TGTGCCAGCTCACCGGGTCGATCCTACAATGAGCAGTTCTTC.

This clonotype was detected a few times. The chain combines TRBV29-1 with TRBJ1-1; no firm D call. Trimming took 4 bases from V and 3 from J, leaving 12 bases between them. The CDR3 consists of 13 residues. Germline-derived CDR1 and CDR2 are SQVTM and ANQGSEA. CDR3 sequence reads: CSVAAQAYTEAFF. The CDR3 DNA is TGCAGCGTTGCGGCGCAGGCCTACACTGAAGCTTTCTTT.

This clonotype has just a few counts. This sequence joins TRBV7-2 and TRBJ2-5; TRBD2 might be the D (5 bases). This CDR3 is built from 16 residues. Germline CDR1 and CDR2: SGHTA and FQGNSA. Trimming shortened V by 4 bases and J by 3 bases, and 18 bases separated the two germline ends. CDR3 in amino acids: CASSYSTSPPEETQYF. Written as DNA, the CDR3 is TGTGCCAGCAGCTATTCTACTAGTCCTCCAGAAGAGACCCAGTACTTC. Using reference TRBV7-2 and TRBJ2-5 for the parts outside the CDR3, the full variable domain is GAGVSQSPSNKVTEKGKDVELRCDPISGHTALYWYRQSLGQGLEFLIYFQGNSAPDKSGLPSDRFSAERTGGSVSTLTIQRTQQEDSAVYLCASSYSTSPPEETQYFGPGTRLLVL.

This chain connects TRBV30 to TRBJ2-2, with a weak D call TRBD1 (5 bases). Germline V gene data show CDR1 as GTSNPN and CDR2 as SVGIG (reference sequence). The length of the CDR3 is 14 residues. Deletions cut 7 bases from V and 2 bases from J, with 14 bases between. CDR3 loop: CALWSRVNTGELFF. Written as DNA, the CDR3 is TGTGCCTTGTGGAGCAGGGTTAACACCGGGGAGCTGTTTTTT.

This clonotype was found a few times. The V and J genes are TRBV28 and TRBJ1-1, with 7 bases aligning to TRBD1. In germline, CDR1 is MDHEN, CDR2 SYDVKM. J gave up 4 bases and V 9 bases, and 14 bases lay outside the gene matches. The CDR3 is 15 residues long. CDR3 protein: CASFLSAGGFTEAFF. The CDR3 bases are TGTGCCAGTTTTTTGTCGGCAGGGGGTTTCACTGAAGCTTTCTTT. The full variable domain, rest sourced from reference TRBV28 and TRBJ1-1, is DVKVTQSSRYLVKRTGEKVFLECVQDMDHENMFWYRQDPGLGLRLIYFSYDVKMKEKGDIPEGYSVSREKKERFSLILESASTNQTSMYLCASFLSAGGFTEAFFGQGTRLTVV.

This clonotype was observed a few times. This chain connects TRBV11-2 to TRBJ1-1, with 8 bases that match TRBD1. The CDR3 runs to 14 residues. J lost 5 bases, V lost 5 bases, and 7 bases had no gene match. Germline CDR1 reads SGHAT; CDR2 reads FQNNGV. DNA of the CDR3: TGTGCCAGCAGCCAGGACAGGGCGAGGACTGAAGCTTTCTTT. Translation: CASSQDRARTEAFF.

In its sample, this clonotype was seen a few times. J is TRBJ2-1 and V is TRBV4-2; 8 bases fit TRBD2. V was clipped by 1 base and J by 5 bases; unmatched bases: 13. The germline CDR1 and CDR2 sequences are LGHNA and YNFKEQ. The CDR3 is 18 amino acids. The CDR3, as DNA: TGTGCCAGCAGCCAAGTGAAGACGCGGGGGGCCCCACACAATGAGCAGTTCTTC. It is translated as CASSQVKTRGAPHNEQFF.

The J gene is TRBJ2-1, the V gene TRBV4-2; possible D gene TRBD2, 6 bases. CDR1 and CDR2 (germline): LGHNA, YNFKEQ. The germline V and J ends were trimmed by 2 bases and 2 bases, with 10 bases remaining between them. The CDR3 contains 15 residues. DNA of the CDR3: TGTGCCAGCAGCCAAAGGTCGGGGGCCTACAATGAGCAGTTCTTC. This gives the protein CASSQRSGAYNEQFF.